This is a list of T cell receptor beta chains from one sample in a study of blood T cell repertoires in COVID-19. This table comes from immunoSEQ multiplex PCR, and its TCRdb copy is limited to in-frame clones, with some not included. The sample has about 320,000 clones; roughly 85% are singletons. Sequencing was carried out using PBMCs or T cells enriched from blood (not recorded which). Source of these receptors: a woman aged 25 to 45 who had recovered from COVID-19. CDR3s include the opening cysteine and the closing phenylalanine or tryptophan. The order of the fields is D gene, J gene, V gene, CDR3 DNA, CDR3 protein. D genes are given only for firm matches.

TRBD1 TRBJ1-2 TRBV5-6 TGTGCCAGCAGCTGGGACAGGGCCCCCGGCGGCTACACCTTC CASSWDRAPGGYTF
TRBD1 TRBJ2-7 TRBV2 TGTGCCAAACGAACCGGGACAGGGGAAATAGTGCAGTACTTC CAKRTGTGEIVQYF
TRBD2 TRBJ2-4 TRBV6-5 TGTGCCAGCAGCCAGTCGGAGTGGGGGGGAAACATTCAGTACTTC CASSQSEWGGNIQYF
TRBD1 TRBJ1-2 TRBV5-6 TGTGCCAGCAGCCCTGGACAGGGGGCGTCTCTAGGCTACACCTTC CASSPGQGASLGYTF
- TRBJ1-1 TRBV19 TGTGCCAGTAGTATATGGGGCAGGGAAACTGAAGCTTTCTTT CASSIWGRETEAFF
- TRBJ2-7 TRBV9 TGTGCCAGCAGCCCTCATCCTCCGACTTACGAGCAGTACTTC CASSPHPPTYEQYF
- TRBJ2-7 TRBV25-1 TGTGCCAGCAGTGACCACAGCTTTACCTACGAGCAGTACTTC CASSDHSFTYEQYF
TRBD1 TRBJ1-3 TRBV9 TGTGCCAGCAGCGCCAGTCCAGGGGGAGCTGGAAACACCATATATTTT CASSASPGGAGNTIYF
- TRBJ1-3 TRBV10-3 TGTGCCATCCAGGACACCCGATCCGGAAACACCATATATTTT CAIQDTRSGNTIYF
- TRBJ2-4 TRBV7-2 TGTGCCAGCAGCTTAGGTGGCTCCGTAGCCAAAAACATTCAGTACTTC CASSLGGSVAKNIQYF
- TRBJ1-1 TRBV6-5 TGTGCCAGCGTGGGAGGGGGTGGAAAGACTGAAGCTTTCTTT CASVGGGGKTEAFF